The 32 T cell receptor beta chains given below trace back to one sample, sequenced in a study of blood T cell repertoires in COVID-19. TCRdb's table, derived via immunoSEQ multiplex PCR, lists solely in-frame clones and lacks some. The sample consists of about 230,000 clones, roughly 85% of them appearing once. Sequencing was carried out using peripheral blood. The receptors were gathered from a man in his forties with acute or convalescent COVID-19.

The rearrangement joins TRBV5-6 to TRBJ2-3; 8 bases are a match to TRBD2. The CDR3 is 16 residues long. Trimming at V came to 0 bases and at J to 0 bases, leaving 3 bases not matched to a gene. The germline V gene has CDR1 SGHDT and CDR2 YYEEEE. CDR3 sequence: CASSLDRGGSTDTQYF. The CDR3 nucleotides read TGTGCCAGCAGCTTGGATCGGGGGGGAAGCACAGATACGCAGTATTTT.

The CDR3: CASSPGVGASNQPQHF. The CDR3 nucleotides read TGTGCCAGCAGTCCCGGTGTAGGGGCGAGCAATCAGCCCCAGCATTTT. The chain recombines TRBV9 with TRBJ1-5; possible D gene TRBD1, 5 bases. Trimming removed 5 bases at V and 1 base at J, with 16 bases between. The germline gives CDR1 SGDLS, CDR2 YYNGEE. The CDR3 extends over 16 amino acids.

As DNA, the CDR3 is TGTGCCATCAGTGAGTTTGAGGGTAACTCCTACGAGCAGTACTTC. Translating it yields CAISEFEGNSYEQYF. The V and J genes are TRBV10-3 and TRBJ2-7, with D possibly TRBD2 on 5 matching bases. The ends were cut back, 1 base at V and 0 bases at J, with 10 bases in the middle. Germline loops: CDR1 ENHRY, CDR2 SYGVKD. There are 15 residues in the CDR3.

V and J are TRBV7-3 and TRBJ1-1, with TRBD1 matching over 9 bases. The CDR3 runs to 17 residues. The trim removed 2 bases at V and 6 bases at J, leaving 13 bases unmatched. The germline V gene encodes CDR1 SGHTA and CDR2 FQGTGA. CDR3 residues: CASSLYLPGQGTPEAFF. In nucleotides, the CDR3 is TGTGCCAGCAGCTTATATTTACCGGGACAGGGTACCCCTGAAGCTTTCTTT.

This chain uses TRBV5-4 with TRBJ1-1; D gene ambiguous. CDR1 is SGHNT and CDR2 is YYREEE in the germline V gene (reference sequence). Deletions cut 1 base from V and 6 bases from J, with 7 bases between. The CDR3 is 12 amino acids. In DNA form, the CDR3 reads TGTGCCAGCAGCTTGAACAGTGCTGAAGCTTTCTTT. Its translation: CASSLNSAEAFF.

This clone was found a few times. This chain joins TRBV3-1 (or the pseudogene TRBV3-2) and TRBJ2-2; D might be TRBD2 (6 bases). Germline V lookup: CDR1 LGHDT, CDR2 YNNKEL (reference sequence). This CDR3 contains 11 residues. The ends were cut back, 8 bases at V and 5 bases at J, with 6 bases in the middle. CDR3 residues: CASGGTGELFF. In DNA form, the CDR3 reads TGTGCCAGCGGGGGGACCGGGGAGCTGTTTTTT.

The chain recombines TRBV2 with TRBJ1-3, with TRBD1 matching 7 bases. J lost 0 bases, V lost 3 bases, and 5 bases had no gene match. Looked up from germline, CDR1 is SNHLY and CDR2 is FYNNEI. The CDR3 spans 16 residues. CDR3 in DNA: TGTGCCAGCAGTGAGACAGGGCAGAGCTCTGGAAACACCATATATTTT. Translated, it gives CASSETGQSSGNTIYF.

V is TRBV18 and J is TRBJ1-1; D perhaps matches TRBD1 (5 bases). Germline CDR1 KGHSH, CDR2 LQKENI. The CDR3 runs to 14 residues. Trimming stripped 6 bases from V and 1 base from J, with 12 bases between. CDR3 nucleotides: TGTGCCAGCTCCCTGTACCAGGGGAACACTGAAGCTTTCTTT. It yields the protein CASSLYQGNTEAFF.

The V call is TRBV3-1 (or the pseudogene TRBV3-2), the J call TRBJ2-5; possible D gene TRBD2, 5 bases. The CDR3 is made up of 15 amino acids. Deletions cut 0 bases from V and 4 bases from J, with 12 bases between. Germline V gene lookup returns CDR1 LGHDT and CDR2 YNNKEL (reference sequence). CDR3 sequence: CASSQEHLAGETQYF. DNA for the CDR3: TGTGCCAGCAGCCAAGAGCACCTAGCAGGAGAGACCCAGTACTTC.

This rearrangement joins TRBV7-9 to TRBJ1-4, with D possibly matching TRBD1 (6 bases). This CDR3 spans 14 amino acids. Germline CDR1 reads SEHNR; CDR2 reads FQNEAQ (reference sequence). Trimming pared 1 base from V and 8 bases from J, leaving 11 bases between. In DNA form, the CDR3 reads TGTGCCAGCAGCTTAGACAGGGATGAGGAAAAACTGTTTTTT. Translating it yields CASSLDRDEEKLFF.

The rearrangement uses TRBV12-5 and TRBJ1-2; D might be TRBD1 (6 bases). The CDR3 covers 15 residues. Trimming took off 1 base at V and 8 bases at J, with 17 bases between the two ends. Germline V gene sequence: CDR1 LGHNT, CDR2 FRNRAP. CDR3 region: CASGLGGGGLGGYTF. The CDR3 DNA is TGTGCTAGTGGTTTGGGAGGTGGGGGCCTGGGAGGCTACACCTTC. The full variable domain, with the rest looked up from reference TRBV12-5 and TRBJ1-2, is DARVTQTPRHKVTEMGQEVTMRCQPILGHNTVFWYRQTMMQGLELLAYFRNRAPLDDSGMPKDRFSAEMPDATLATLKIQPSEPRDSAVYFCASGLGGGGLGGYTFGSGTRLTVV.

As for this clone: Within the sample, other DNA sequences also encode this same CDR3. This sequence joins TRBV7-2 and TRBJ1-2, with 9 bases matching TRBD1. V shed 0 bases and J 5 bases; nucleotides not matched to a gene: 4. The CDR3 consists of 15 residues. CDR1 and CDR2 (germline): SGHTA, FQGNSA. CDR3 protein: CASSLAGTGLYGYTF. The DNA for the CDR3 is TGTGCCAGCAGCTTAGCCGGGACAGGGCTATATGGCTACACCTTC.

This sequence joins TRBV6-1 and TRBJ2-5, with 7 bases identical to TRBD2. Germline V gene lookup returns CDR1 MNHNS and CDR2 SASEGT. The J segment lost 4 bases and the V segment lost 4 bases, leaving 15 bases of the junction unmatched. The CDR3 is 17 amino acids. CDR3 DNA: TGTGCCAGCAGTGCCGGGGGAGGGGAGCATCAAGCAGAGACCCAGTACTTC. Translation gives CASSAGGGEHQAETQYF.

This clone appeared a few times. The chain couples TRBV7-9 to TRBJ2-1; 10 bases align to TRBD1. The CDR3 consists of 15 residues. V gave up 7 bases and J gave up 0 bases; unmatched junction bases: 3. The germline V gene has CDR1 SEHNR and CDR2 FQNEAQ (reference sequence). In DNA, the CDR3 is TGTGCCAGCAAAGACAGGGGGCCCTCCTACAATGAGCAGTTCTTC. It yields the protein CASKDRGPSYNEQFF.

The chain has TRBV20-1 and TRBJ1-3; D gene ambiguous. CDR3 length equals 13 residues. Germline lookup yields CDR1 DFQATT and CDR2 SNEGSKA (reference sequence). V was pared by 3 bases and J by 2 bases, with 8 bases between. CDR3 sequence (DNA): TGCAGTGCTAGTGCGAGGGCTGGAAACACCATATATTTT. Translated: CSASARAGNTIYF.

The genes are TRBV28 and TRBJ1-1; perhaps TRBD1 as D (6 bases). The CDR3 extends over 15 amino acids. V gave up 4 bases and J gave up 8 bases, with 20 bases separating them. Germline loops: CDR1 MDHEN, CDR2 SYDVKM. The CDR3 spells CASSYYGTRLCEAFF. The CDR3 coding sequence is TGTGCCAGCAGTTACTACGGGACAAGGCTTTGCGAAGCTTTCTTT.

The genes are TRBV5-1 and TRBJ2-5; 7 nucleotides match TRBD1. The V gene end was trimmed by 3 bases and the J gene end by 1 base; junction bases not matched to a gene: 3. The CDR3 has 14 residues. Germline V gives CDR1 SGHRS, CDR2 YFSETQ. The CDR3 nucleotides are TGCGCCAGCAGCTCCGGACAGGTCCAAGAGACCCAGTACTTC. It translates to CASSSGQVQETQYF.

The chain carries TRBV24-1 and TRBJ2-3; D possibly corresponds to TRBD2 (5 bases). Looked up from germline, CDR1 is KGHDR and CDR2 is SFDVKD. V lost 5 bases and J lost 4, with 15 bases in between. CDR3 length: 15 residues. The DNA of the CDR3 is TGTGCCACCAGTGCGGGGAGCGCAAGGGCAGATACGCAGTATTTT. Translated, it gives CATSAGSARADTQYF.

The chain is built from TRBV12-3 or TRBV12-4 and TRBJ2-1, with 7 bases aligning to TRBD1. CDR3 length: 13 residues. V was clipped by 2 bases and J by 5 bases; unmatched bases: 0. The CDR3 DNA reads TGTGCCAGCAGTTTACAGGGGGACAATGAGCAGTTCTTC. The encoded protein is CASSLQGDNEQFF.

This chain uses TRBV24-1 with TRBJ1-5; 9 bases fit TRBD1. The germline V gene encodes CDR1 KGHDR and CDR2 SFDVKD. This CDR3 comprises 18 residues. After removal of 1 base from V and 7 bases from J, the junction contained 13 bases not matched to a gene. The CDR3 nucleotides read TGTGCCACCAGTGATTTAGCAGGACAGGGGAGAGTTAAGCAGCCCCAGCATTTT. It is translated as CATSDLAGQGRVKQPQHF.

This clone came up once. V gene TRBV11-2 combines with J gene TRBJ1-3; D gene ambiguous. V was pared by 0 bases and J by 0 bases, with 6 bases between. Per germline, CDR1 SGHAT and CDR2 FQNNGV. The CDR3 has 15 amino acids. The CDR3 nucleotides are TGTGCCAGCAGCTTAGAGCGGCTCTCTGGAAACACCATATATTTT. This gives the protein CASSLERLSGNTIYF.

The chain is built from TRBV6-6 and TRBJ1-2; tentatively, D is TRBD1 (5 bases). Germline-derived CDR1 and CDR2 are MNHNY and SVGAGI (reference sequence). Trimming took off 5 bases at V and 5 bases at J, with 15 bases between the two ends. CDR3 length: 14 amino acids. The CDR3 loop is CASSTGEIEYGYTF. CDR3 DNA sequence: TGTGCCAGCAGTACGGGGGAGATTGAGTATGGCTACACCTTC.

The rearrangement uses TRBV18 and TRBJ2-2; 9 bases map to TRBD1. Per germline, CDR1 KGHSH and CDR2 LQKENI. V shed 4 bases and J 7 bases; nucleotides not matched to a gene: 4. This CDR3 has 14 residues. CDR3 in DNA: TGTGCCAGCTCACGGACAGGGGTAAACGGGGAGCTGTTTTTT. Translated, it gives CASSRTGVNGELFF.

A note on this clone: Additional DNA sequences in this sample encode the identical CDR3. The CDR3 DNA sequence: TGTGCCTGGAGAGGCGGGTGGGACACTGAAGCTTTCTTT. Amino acid sequence: CAWRGGWDTEAFF. The V call is TRBV30, the J call TRBJ1-1; D gene uncertain. The CDR3 loop spans 13 amino acids. Trimming took 3 bases from V and 3 from J, leaving 11 bases between them. The germline V gene encodes CDR1 GTSNPN and CDR2 SVGIG (reference sequence).

The rearrangement uses TRBV29-1 and TRBJ2-1, with TRBD1 matching over 7 bases. Germline-derived CDR1 and CDR2 are SQVTM and ANQGSEA. The CDR3 loop spans 12 amino acids. The trim removed 7 bases at V and 8 bases at J, leaving 8 bases unmatched. CDR3 sequence reads: CSAYRGLDEQFF. CDR3 DNA sequence: TGCAGCGCCTACAGGGGTCTGGATGAGCAGTTCTTC.

The genes are TRBV5-1 and TRBJ1-2; 9 nucleotides line up with TRBD1. V trimming: 3 bases; J trimming: 3 bases; junction bases outside the gene matches: 3. The germline CDR1 and CDR2 sequences are SGHRS and YFSETQ. The CDR3 is made up of 14 amino acids. The CDR3 region is CASSSTGGDYGYTF. The CDR3 bases are TGCGCCAGCAGCTCGACAGGGGGTGACTATGGCTACACCTTC.

V is TRBV2 and J is TRBJ1-2; 7 bases align to TRBD1. Germline V lookup: CDR1 SNHLY, CDR2 FYNNEI. V lost 6 bases to trimming and J lost 2 bases; unmatched junction nucleotides: 3. The CDR3 has 13 residues. The DNA of the CDR3 is TGTGCCAGCAGGCCGGGACAGAACTATGGCTACACCTTC. Translated: CASRPGQNYGYTF.

This clone is a singleton in its sample. The chain recombines TRBV9 with TRBJ2-1; D unresolved. The V gene lost 0 bases and the J gene lost 0 bases, with 7 bases spanning the gap. This CDR3 has 15 residues. Germline CDR1 and CDR2: SGDLS and YYNGEE. Written as DNA, the CDR3 is TGTGCCAGCAGCGTAGAAGTGGCCTCCTACAATGAGCAGTTCTTC. Translation gives CASSVEVASYNEQFF.

The chain is built from TRBV2 and TRBJ1-4; 9 bases match TRBD1. CDR1 and CDR2 from the germline V gene are SNHLY and FYNNEI. The CDR3 has 14 amino acids. With 4 bases clipped from V and 5 bases from J, the junction kept 2 bases outside the gene matches. CDR3 residues: CASSGTGVNEKLFF. CDR3 in DNA: TGTGCCAGCAGTGGGACAGGGGTAAATGAAAAACTGTTTTTT.

The chain uses TRBV4-1 and TRBJ2-3; tentatively, D is TRBD1 (6 bases). Deletions cut 0 bases from V and 4 bases from J, with 14 bases between. There are 16 residues in the CDR3. In germline, CDR1 is MGHRA, CDR2 YSYEKL. CDR3 protein: CASSQDRVGAADTQYF. DNA of the CDR3: TGCGCCAGCAGCCAAGATCGAGTGGGGGCCGCAGATACGCAGTATTTT.

J is TRBJ2-5 and V is TRBV27, with 7 bases identical to TRBD2. CDR1 is MNHEY and CDR2 is SMNVEV in the germline V gene (reference sequence). V dropped 1 base and J dropped 5; count of bases not matched to a gene: 7. This CDR3 contains 15 residues. CDR3 sequence reads: CASSLWKAGYETQYF. In nucleotides, the CDR3 is TGTGCCAGCAGTTTATGGAAAGCGGGGTACGAGACCCAGTACTTC.

The chain has TRBV19 and TRBJ2-5, with 12 bases identical to TRBD2. The CDR3 loop spans 15 amino acids. V gave up 5 bases and J gave up 7 bases; unmatched junction bases: 8. Per germline, CDR1 LNHDA and CDR2 SQIVND (reference sequence). CDR3 amino acids: CASSGTSGLWGTQYF. The CDR3 bases are TGTGCCAGTAGTGGGACTAGCGGGCTCTGGGGGACCCAGTACTTC.